This T cell receptor beta chain was sequenced during a study of blood T cells in healthy people across ages. Regarding the study as a whole: Per million T cells, TCR beta diversity dropped about linearly as age rose. Naive CD4+ cells and diversity were both higher in long-lived donors than in aged donors.

A minimum of 6 micrograms of total RNA was extracted per sample. A second PCR, run for about 7 to 11 cycles, used a sample-barcoded 5' primer plus a J-beta primer mix. TCRdb re-analysed the 5' RACE reads in MiXCR, keeping a single row per CDR3 protein. The data contain roughly 1.9 million distinct CDR3 sequences, approximately 40% of them singletons. With respect to this clonotype: Its target is unknown.

The clonotype was recovered from a human donor in good health. The source material was blood.

Here the CDR3 DNA reads TGTGCCAGCAGTTACAAAGGCATGGGACAGGGGGCAGGGAATGAGCAGTTCTTC. Protein sequence: CASSYKGMGQGAGNEQFF. The V and J genes are TRBV6-5 and TRBJ2-1, with TRBD1 matching over 12 bases. V was clipped by 2 bases and J by 7 bases; unmatched bases: 12. Germline lookup yields CDR1 MNHEY and CDR2 SVGAGI. This CDR3 has 18 residues.